Given below is one TCR beta chain in context. Antigen unknown. This sample was included in a study of Ad26.COV2.S vaccination and SARS-CoV-2 variants. Whole-study context: Donor got 5x10^10 or 1x10^11 viral particles of Ad26.COV2.S.

Germline-derived CDR1 and CDR2 are KGHSH and LQKENI. This CDR3 is 15 amino acids long. Trimming stripped 0 bases from V and 2 bases from J, with 10 bases between. Study-level results: Spike-specific TCR breadth ran higher among vaccine recipients than placebo recipients. Marked by substantial breadth, spike-specific CD8+ and CD4+ T cell responses were reportedly seen after vaccination.

The assay was immunoSEQ multiplex PCR, and TCRdb's table has in-frame clones only and misses some. The sample carries around 270,000 clones, 87% recorded once. Treatment noted: roughly 18 received Ad26.COV2.S at low or high dose, single or two shots; about 5 received placebo; per-sample allocation not given. It was on day 63 after the first vaccine or placebo injection that samples were taken. In Boston, an adult donor aged 18-55 years took part. The source is a person between 18 and 60 years old who received the Ad26.COV2.S COVID-19 vaccine or a placebo. Sequencing used peripheral blood, obtained in a trial of Ad26.COV2.S vaccine versus placebo. The chain joins TRBV18 to TRBJ2-5; a weak D match, TRBD1 (5 bases). CDR3 nucleotides: TGTGCCAGCTCACCACCGGGTCGACAGCAAGAGACCCAGTACTTC. Amino acids: CASSPPGRQQETQYF.